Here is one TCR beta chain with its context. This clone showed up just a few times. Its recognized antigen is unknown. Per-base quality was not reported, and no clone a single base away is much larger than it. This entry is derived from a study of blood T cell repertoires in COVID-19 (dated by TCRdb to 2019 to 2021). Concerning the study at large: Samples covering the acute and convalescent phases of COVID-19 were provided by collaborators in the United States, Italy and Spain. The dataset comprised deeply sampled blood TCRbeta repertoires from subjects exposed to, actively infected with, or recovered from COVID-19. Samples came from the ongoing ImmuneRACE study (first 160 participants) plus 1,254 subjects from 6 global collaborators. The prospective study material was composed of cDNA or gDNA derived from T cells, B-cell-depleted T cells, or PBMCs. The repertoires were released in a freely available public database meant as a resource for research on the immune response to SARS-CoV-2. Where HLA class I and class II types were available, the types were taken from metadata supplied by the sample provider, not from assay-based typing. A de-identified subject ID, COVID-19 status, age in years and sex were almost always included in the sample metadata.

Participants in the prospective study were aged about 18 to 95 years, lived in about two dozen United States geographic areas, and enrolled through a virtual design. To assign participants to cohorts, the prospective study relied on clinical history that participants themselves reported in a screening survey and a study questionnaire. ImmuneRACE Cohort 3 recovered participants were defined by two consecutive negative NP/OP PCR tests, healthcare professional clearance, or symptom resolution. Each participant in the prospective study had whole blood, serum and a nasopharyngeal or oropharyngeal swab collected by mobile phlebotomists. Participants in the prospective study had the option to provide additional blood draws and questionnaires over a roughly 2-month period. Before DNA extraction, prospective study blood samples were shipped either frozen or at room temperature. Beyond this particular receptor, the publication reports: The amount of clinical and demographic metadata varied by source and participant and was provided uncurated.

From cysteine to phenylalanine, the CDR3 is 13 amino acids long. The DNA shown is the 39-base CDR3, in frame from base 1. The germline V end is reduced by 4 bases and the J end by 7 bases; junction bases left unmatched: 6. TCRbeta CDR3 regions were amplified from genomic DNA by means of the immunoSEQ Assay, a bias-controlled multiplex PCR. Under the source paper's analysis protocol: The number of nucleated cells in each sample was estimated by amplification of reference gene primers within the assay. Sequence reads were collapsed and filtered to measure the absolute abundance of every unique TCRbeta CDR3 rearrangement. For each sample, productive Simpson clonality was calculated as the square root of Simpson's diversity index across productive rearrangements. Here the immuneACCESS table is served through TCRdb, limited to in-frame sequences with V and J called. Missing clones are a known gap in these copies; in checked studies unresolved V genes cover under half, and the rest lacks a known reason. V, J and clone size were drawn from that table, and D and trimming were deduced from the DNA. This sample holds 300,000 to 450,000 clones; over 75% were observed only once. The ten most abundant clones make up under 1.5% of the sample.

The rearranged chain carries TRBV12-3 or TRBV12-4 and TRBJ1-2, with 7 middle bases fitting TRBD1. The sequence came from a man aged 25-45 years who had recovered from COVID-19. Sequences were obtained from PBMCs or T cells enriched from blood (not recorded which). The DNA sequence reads TGTGCCAGCAGTTCCAGGGACAGCTCTGGCTACACCTTC. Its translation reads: CASSSRDSSGYTF.